The 3 T cell receptor beta chains given below trace back to one sample, sequenced in a study of CD8 T cells in ankylosing spondylitis. These receptors have no known antigen. General observations from the study: A TCR beta motif of under ten highly homologous variants appeared characteristic of ankylosing spondylitis blood.

A single record per CDR3 protein comes from TCRdb applying MiXCR to the 5' RACE reads. The sample holds fewer than 500,000 distinct CDR3 sequences, about a fifth seen once. Sequenced sample: blood, either unsorted or a sorted T cell fraction (not recorded which). All receptors come from a male donor with ankylosing spondylitis.

This chain connects TRBV7-9 to TRBJ1-4; D possibly corresponds to TRBD1 (5 bases). CDR1 is SEHNR, CDR2 FQNEAQ, per germline (reference sequence). Trimming stripped 6 bases from V and 0 bases from J, with 14 bases between. This CDR3 has 16 amino acids. For the CDR3, the DNA is TGTGCCAGCAGTTACGGGGCGCTCTCAACTAATGAAAAACTGTTTTTT. It yields the protein CASSYGALSTNEKLFF. Full variable domain (remainder filled in from reference TRBV7-9 and TRBJ1-4): DTGVSQNPRHKITKRGQNVTFRCDPISEHNRLYWYRQTLGQGPEFLTYFQNEAQLEKSRLLSDRFSAERPKGSFSTLEIQRTEQGDSAMYLCASSYGALSTNEKLFFGSGTQLSVL.

This rearrangement joins TRBV5-1 to TRBJ2-7, with 16 bases that match TRBD2. J was trimmed by 4 bases and V by 7 bases; bases with no gene match: 8. The germline V gene has CDR1 SGHRS and CDR2 YFSETQ. The length of the CDR3 is 16 residues. The CDR3 DNA reads as TGCGCCAGCGGGACCGGGACTAGCGGGGGGGAGTACGAGCAGTACTTC. It specifies CASGTGTSGGEYEQYF.

The chain couples TRBV7-2 to TRBJ2-1; 11 bases are shared with TRBD2. Germline V gene data show CDR1 as SGHTA and CDR2 as FQGNSA. CDR3 length: 16 residues. The V segment lost 5 bases and the J segment 4 bases; nucleotides outside the gene matches: 7. The CDR3 loop is CASSPWGTSGYNEQFF. CDR3 DNA: TGTGCCAGCAGCCCGTGGGGGACTAGCGGATACAATGAGCAGTTCTTC.